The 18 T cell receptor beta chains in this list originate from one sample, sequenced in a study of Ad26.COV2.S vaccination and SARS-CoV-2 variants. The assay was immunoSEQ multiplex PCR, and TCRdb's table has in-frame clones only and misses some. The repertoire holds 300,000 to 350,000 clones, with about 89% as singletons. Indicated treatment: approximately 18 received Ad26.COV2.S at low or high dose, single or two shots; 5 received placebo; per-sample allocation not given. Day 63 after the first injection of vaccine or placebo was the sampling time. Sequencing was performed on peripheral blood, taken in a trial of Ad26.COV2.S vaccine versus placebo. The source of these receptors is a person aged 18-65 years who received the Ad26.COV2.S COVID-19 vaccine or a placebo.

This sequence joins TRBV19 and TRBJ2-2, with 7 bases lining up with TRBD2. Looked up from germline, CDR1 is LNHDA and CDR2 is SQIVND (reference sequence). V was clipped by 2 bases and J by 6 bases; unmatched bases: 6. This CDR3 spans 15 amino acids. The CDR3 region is CASSIRTSDPGELFF. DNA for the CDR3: TGTGCCAGTAGTATAAGAACTAGCGACCCCGGGGAGCTGTTTTTT. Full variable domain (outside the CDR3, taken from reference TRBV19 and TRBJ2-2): DGGITQSPKYLFRKEGQNVTLSCEQNLNHDAMYWYRQDPGQGLRLIYYSQIVNDFQKGDIAEGYSVSREKKESFPLTVTSAQKNPTAFYLCASSIRTSDPGELFFGEGSRLTVL.

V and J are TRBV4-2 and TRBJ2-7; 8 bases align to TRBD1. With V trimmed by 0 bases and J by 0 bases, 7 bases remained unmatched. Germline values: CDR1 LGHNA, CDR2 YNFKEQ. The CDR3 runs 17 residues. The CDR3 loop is CASSQEGPGQASYEQYF. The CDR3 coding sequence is TGTGCCAGCAGCCAAGAGGGTCCGGGACAGGCCTCCTACGAGCAGTACTTC.

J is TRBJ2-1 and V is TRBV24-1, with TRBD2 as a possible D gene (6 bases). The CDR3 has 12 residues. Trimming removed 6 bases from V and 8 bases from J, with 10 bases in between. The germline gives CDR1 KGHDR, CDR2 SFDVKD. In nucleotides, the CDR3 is TGTGCCACCAGTACGAGGAGGGATGAGCAGTTCTTC. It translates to CATSTRRDEQFF.

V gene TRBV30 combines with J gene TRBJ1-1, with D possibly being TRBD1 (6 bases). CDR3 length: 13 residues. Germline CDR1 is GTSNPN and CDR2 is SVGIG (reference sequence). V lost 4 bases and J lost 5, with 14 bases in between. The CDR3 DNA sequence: TGTGCCTGGATAGAGGGGGGGGGTACTGAAGCTTTCTTT. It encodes CAWIEGGGTEAFF. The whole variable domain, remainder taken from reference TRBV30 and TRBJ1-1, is SQTIHQWPATLVQPVGSPLSLECTVEGTSNPNLYWYRQAAGRGLQLLFYSVGIGQISSEVPQNLSASRPQDRQFILSSKKLLLSDSGFYLCAWIEGGGTEAFFGQGTRLTVV.

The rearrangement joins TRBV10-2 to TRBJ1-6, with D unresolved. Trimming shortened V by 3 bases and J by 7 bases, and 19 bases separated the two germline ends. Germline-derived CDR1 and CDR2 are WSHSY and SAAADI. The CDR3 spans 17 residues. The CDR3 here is CASSDMPPPVGNSPLHF. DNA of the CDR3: TGCGCCAGCAGTGATATGCCCCCCCCGGTCGGCAATTCACCCCTCCACTTT.

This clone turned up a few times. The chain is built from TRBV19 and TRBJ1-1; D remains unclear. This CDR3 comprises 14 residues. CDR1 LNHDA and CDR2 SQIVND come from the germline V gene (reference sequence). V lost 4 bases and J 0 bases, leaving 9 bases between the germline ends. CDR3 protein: CASSKSSMNTEAFF. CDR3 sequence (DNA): TGTGCCAGTAGTAAAAGCAGTATGAACACTGAAGCTTTCTTT.

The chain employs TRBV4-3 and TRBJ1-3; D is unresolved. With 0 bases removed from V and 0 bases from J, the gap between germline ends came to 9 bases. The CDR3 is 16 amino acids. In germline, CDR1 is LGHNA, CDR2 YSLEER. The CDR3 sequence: CASSQDWRNSGNTIYF. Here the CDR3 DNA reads TGCGCCAGCAGCCAAGACTGGCGGAACTCTGGAAACACCATATATTTT.

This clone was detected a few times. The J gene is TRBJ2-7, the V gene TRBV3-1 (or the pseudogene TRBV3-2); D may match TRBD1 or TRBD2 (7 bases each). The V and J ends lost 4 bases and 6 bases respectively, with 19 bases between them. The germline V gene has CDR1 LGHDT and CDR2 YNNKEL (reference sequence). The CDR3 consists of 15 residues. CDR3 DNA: TGTGCCAGCAGCCGAGAAGGTGTCAGGGGGGGCGAGCAGTACTTC. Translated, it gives CASSREGVRGGEQYF.

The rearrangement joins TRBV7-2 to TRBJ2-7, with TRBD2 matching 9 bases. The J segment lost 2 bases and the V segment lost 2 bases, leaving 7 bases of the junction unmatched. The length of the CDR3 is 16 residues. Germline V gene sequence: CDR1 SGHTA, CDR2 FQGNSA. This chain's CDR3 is CASSLRGGGATYEQYF. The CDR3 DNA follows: TGTGCCAGCAGCTTACGTGGCGGGGGGGCCACCTACGAGCAGTACTTC.

Written as DNA, the CDR3 is TGTGCCAGCAGTGCCCGAGGGACAGGGGGGACCTACGAGCAGTACTTC. It yields the protein CASSARGTGGTYEQYF. The chain couples TRBV7-9 to TRBJ2-7; TRBD1 agrees at 11 bases. The trim removed 6 bases at V and 2 bases at J, leaving 9 bases unmatched. The CDR3 is made up of 16 amino acids. The germline V gene has CDR1 SEHNR and CDR2 FQNEAQ (reference sequence). Full variable domain (remainder filled in from reference TRBV7-9 and TRBJ2-7): DTGVSQNPRHKITKRGQNVTFRCDPISEHNRLYWYRQTLGQGPEFLTYFQNEAQLEKSRLLSDRFSAERPKGSFSTLEIQRTEQGDSAMYLCASSARGTGGTYEQYFGPGTRLTVT.

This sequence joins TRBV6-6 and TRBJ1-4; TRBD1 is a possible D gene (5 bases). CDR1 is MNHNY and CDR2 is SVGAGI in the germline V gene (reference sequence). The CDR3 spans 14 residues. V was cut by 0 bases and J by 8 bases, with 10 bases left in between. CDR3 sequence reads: CASSYSLRGEKLFF. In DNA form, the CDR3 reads TGTGCCAGCAGTTACTCCTTGAGGGGCGAAAAACTGTTTTTT.

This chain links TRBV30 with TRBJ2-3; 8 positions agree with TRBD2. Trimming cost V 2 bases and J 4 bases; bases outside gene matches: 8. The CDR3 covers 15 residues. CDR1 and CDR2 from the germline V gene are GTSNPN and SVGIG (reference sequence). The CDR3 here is CAWSPSGHYADTQYF. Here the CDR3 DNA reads TGTGCCTGGAGTCCTAGCGGGCATTACGCAGATACGCAGTATTTT. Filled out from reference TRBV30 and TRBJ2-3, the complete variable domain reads SQTIHQWPATLVQPVGSPLSLECTVEGTSNPNLYWYRQAAGRGLQLLFYSVGIGQISSEVPQNLSASRPQDRQFILSSKKLLLSDSGFYLCAWSPSGHYADTQYFGPGTRLTVL.

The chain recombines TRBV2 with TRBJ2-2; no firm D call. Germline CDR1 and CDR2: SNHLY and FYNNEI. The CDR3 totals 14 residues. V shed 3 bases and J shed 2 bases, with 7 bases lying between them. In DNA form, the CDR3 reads TGTGCCAGCAGTGACTTGGATAACACCGGGGAGCTGTTTTTT. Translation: CASSDLDNTGELFF.

Written as DNA, the CDR3 is TGTGCCAGCAGCAGAATACAGGTTCTTTCTGGGGCCAACGTCCTGACTTTC. This codes for CASSRIQVLSGANVLTF. This chain links TRBV28 with TRBJ2-6; possible D gene TRBD1, 5 bases. Germline V gene data show CDR1 as MDHEN and CDR2 as SYDVKM. V was pared by 6 bases and J by 1 base, with 16 bases between. CDR3 length: 17 amino acids.

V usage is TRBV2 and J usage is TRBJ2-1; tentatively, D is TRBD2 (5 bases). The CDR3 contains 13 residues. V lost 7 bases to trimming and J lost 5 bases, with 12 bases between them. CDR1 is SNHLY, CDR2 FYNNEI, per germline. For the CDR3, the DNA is TGTGCCAGCACTCGGACGGAGGACAATGAGCAGTTCTTC. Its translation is CASTRTEDNEQFF.

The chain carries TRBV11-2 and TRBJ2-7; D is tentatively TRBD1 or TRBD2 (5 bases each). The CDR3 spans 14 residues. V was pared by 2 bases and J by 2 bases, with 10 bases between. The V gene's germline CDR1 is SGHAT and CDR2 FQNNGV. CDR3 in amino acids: CASSLIGGAYEQYF. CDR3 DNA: TGTGCCAGCAGCTTAATTGGGGGAGCCTACGAGCAGTACTTC.

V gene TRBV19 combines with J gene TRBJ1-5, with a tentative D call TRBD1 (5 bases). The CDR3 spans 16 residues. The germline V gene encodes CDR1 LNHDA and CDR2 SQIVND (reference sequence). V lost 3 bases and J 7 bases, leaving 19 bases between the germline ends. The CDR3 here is CASSISARGIRQPQHF. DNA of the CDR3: TGTGCCAGTAGTATTAGCGCACGGGGGATCCGCCAGCCCCAGCATTTT.

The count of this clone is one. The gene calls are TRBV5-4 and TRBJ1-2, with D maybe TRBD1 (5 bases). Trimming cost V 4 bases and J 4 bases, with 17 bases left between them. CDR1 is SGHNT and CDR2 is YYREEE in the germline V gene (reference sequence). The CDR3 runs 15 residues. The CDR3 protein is CASSPGGGLAYGYTF. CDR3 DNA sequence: TGTGCCAGCAGCCCGGGGGGGGGTTTGGCCTATGGCTACACCTTC.